This T cell receptor (beta chain) was profiled in a study of radiation and T cells in renal cell carcinoma. Study at large: Nephrectomy followed 15 Gy stereotactic body radiation by 4 weeks.

Findings of the study overall: No pretreatment tumor biopsies were available for baseline clonotypes.

The CDR3 is 14 amino acids. Germline assignment: CDR1 SGHDN and CDR2 FVKESK. The V end was cut by 1 base, the J end by 4 bases, with 8 bases between. Time point in this sample: blood 2 weeks post-SBRT. This sample's treatment: 15 Gy SBRT to primary tumor, nephrectomy 4 weeks later. This renal cell carcinoma was of the clear cell type. A word on this clone: Its antigen is currently unknown.

TCRdb's table, derived via immunoSEQ multiplex PCR, lists solely in-frame clones and lacks some. The sample contains 160,000 or so clones, 80% to 90% of which appear only once. This chain links TRBV14 with TRBJ2-1; D unresolved. The material was blood, obtained from a patient whose treatment included radiotherapy and nephrectomy. The receptor was derived from a woman between 45 and 65 years old with renal cell carcinoma. This CDR3 reads CASSQASAYNEQFF. CDR3 DNA: TGTGCCAGCAGCCAAGCCTCAGCATACAATGAGCAGTTCTTC. The variable domain in full, with the rest retrieved from reference TRBV14 and TRBJ2-1, is EAGVTQFPSHSVIEKGQTVTLRCDPISGHDNLYWYRRVMGKEIKFLLHFVKESKQDESGMPNNRFLAERTGGTYSTLKVQPAELEDSGVYFCASSQASAYNEQFFGPGTRLTVL.